These T cell receptor beta chains were read from a single sample in a study of T cell repertoires in cytomegalovirus infection. TCRdb passed the reads through MiXCR, listing each CDR3 protein once. The table lists hundreds of thousands of distinct CDR3 sequences, about 11% of them singletons. The source material was PBMCs. These TCRs come from a human donor in good health (CMV status not recorded). Some clones in this sample may be carry-over from other donors' samples. CDR3s include the opening cysteine and the closing phenylalanine or tryptophan. D genes are given only for firm matches. Size values are once, few and many counts, or a class for expanded clones, and some rows have none.

few,-,TRBV2,TRBJ2-2,CASLASNTGELFF,TGTGCCAGCTTGGCGAGTAACACCGGGGAGCTGTTTTTT
many,TRBD1,TRBV11-2,TRBJ2-7,CASSYRDREYEQYF,TGTGCCAGCAGCTACCGGGACAGAGAATACGAGCAGTACTTC
-,-,TRBV9,TRBJ2-2,CASTGASVNTGELFF,TGTGCCAGCACTGGGGCTAGCGTAAACACCGGGGAGCTGTTTTTT
many,-,TRBV18,TRBJ2-2,CASSRDIRDTGELFF,TGTGCCAGCTCAAGAGACATCAGGGACACCGGGGAGCTGTTTTTT
many,TRBD2,TRBV28,TRBJ2-1,CASSFIRTSGSHEQFF,TGTGCCAGCAGTTTTATCAGGACTAGCGGGAGTCATGAGCAGTTCTTC
many,-,TRBV11-2,TRBJ2-2,CASSFDWGATNTGELFF,TGTGCCAGCAGCTTTGATTGGGGAGCTACGAACACCGGGGAGCTGTTTTTT
many,TRBD1,TRBV15,TRBJ2-3,CATSLEIGGTGAGDTQYF,TGTGCCACCAGTCTAGAGATAGGAGGGACAGGGGCAGGGGATACGCAGTATTTT
many,-,TRBV7-2,TRBJ1-2,CASSPVPGDYGYTF,TGTGCCAGCAGCCCTGTGCCGGGGGACTATGGCTACACCTTC
-,TRBD2,TRBV5-4,TRBJ2-7,CASSLPGGLRDEQYF,TGTGCCAGCAGCTTGCCGGGGGGGCTAAGAGACGAGCAGTACTTC
few,-,TRBV11-2,TRBJ1-4,CASRAVVTPNEKLFF,TGTGCCAGCAGGGCGGTGGTTACCCCTAATGAAAAACTGTTTTTT
many,-,TRBV19,TRBJ2-1,CASSRSGSYNEQFF,TGTGCCAGTAGCCGGTCAGGGTCCTACAATGAGCAGTTCTTC
few,TRBD1,TRBV29-1,TRBJ2-7,CSVRGTGTYEQYF,TGCAGCGTTAGGGGGACAGGGACCTACGAGCAGTACTTC
-,-,TRBV10-2,TRBJ1-2,CASSDGIYGYTF,TGCGCCAGCAGTGACGGGATTTATGGCTACACCTTC
-,-,TRBV5-6,TRBJ1-1,CASSFYGPANTEAFF,TGTGCCAGCAGCTTCTACGGGCCAGCGAACACTGAAGCTTTCTTT
once,-,TRBV6-1,TRBJ1-2,CASRERAIYGYTF,TGTGCCAGCAGGGAACGGGCTATCTATGGCTACACCTTC
-,-,TRBV9,TRBJ2-1,CASSTQGRKSNEQFF,TGTGCCAGCAGCACACAGGGTCGTAAGTCCAATGAGCAGTTCTTC
many,TRBD1,TRBV28,TRBJ2-7,CASSPGGRYEQYF,TGTGCCAGCAGCCCAGGGGGTCGCTACGAGCAGTACTTC
few,TRBD1,TRBV18,TRBJ1-1,CASSDLTGATEAFF,TGTGCCAGCTCAGACTTGACAGGGGCGACTGAAGCTTTCTTT
many,-,TRBV11-2,TRBJ2-7,CASSLPIRSYEQYF,TGTGCCAGCAGCCTACCGATCCGGTCCTACGAGCAGTACTTC
-,-,TRBV27,TRBJ1-2,CASSLSQGNYGYTF,TGTGCCAGCAGTCTCTCCCAGGGTAACTATGGCTACACCTTC
many,-,TRBV7-6,TRBJ2-7,CASSPRGTAEQYF,TGTGCCAGCAGCCCTCGGGGGACTGCCGAGCAGTACTTC
-,TRBD1,TRBV20-1,TRBJ2-7,CSARDEFRTGGYEQYF,TGCAGTGCTAGAGATGAATTCCGGACAGGGGGCTACGAGCAGTACTTC
many,TRBD2,TRBV7-8,TRBJ2-1,CASSSRSGRGSNEQFF,TGTGCCAGCAGCTCCCGTAGCGGGAGGGGAAGCAATGAGCAGTTCTTC
many,TRBD2,TRBV12-3/TRBV12-4,TRBJ2-7,CASRKESSGSYEQYF,TGTGCCAGCAGAAAGGAGAGTAGCGGGAGTTACGAGCAGTACTTC
-,-,TRBV27,TRBJ2-5,CASSPGTLRQETQYF,TGTGCCAGCAGTCCTGGGACACTACGACAAGAGACCCAGTACTTC
many,-,TRBV2,TRBJ1-5,CASSVFQGRPNQPQHF,TGTGCCAGCAGTGTATTCCAGGGCAGGCCTAATCAGCCCCAGCATTTT
-,-,TRBV2,TRBJ1-1,CASLRDTEAFF,TGTGCCAGTCTTAGGGATACTGAAGCTTTCTTT